This T cell receptor (beta chain) originates from a study of cytomegalovirus exposure and HLA in healthy donors. Study details: Of all 400 or so donors who were genotyped, roughly 81% belonged to the Caucasian-associated ancestry cluster.

With regard to this clone: Antigen: not known.

PCR primers comprised 60 Vbeta and 13 Jbeta primers. Assay used: immunoSEQ multiplex PCR; TCRdb lists only in-frame clones, some missing. The sample records over 150,000 clones, about 82% being singletons. Germline CDR1 is KGHSH and CDR2 is LQKENI. V was pared by 0 bases and J by 5 bases, with 9 bases of the junction left unmatched. The CDR3 has 17 amino acids. Study-wide points: Analyzed later, association rates of TCRs varied across HLA loci, with DRB1 most and HLA-C fewest.

The receptor was derived from a woman aged 25-40 years in good health and CMV-seropositive. Material: PBMCs. The chain joins TRBV18 to TRBJ2-2; TRBD2 aligns across 7 bases. In DNA, the CDR3 is TGTGCCAGCTCACCACCGTCGAGACTAGCTCTGACCGGGGAGCTGTTTTTT. Amino acids: CASSPPSRLALTGELFF.